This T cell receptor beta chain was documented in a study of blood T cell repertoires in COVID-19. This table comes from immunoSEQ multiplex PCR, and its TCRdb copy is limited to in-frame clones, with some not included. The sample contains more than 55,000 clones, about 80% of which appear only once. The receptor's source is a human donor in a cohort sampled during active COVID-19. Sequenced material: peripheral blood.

For the CDR3, the DNA is TGTGCCAGCAGGGGGACCCAAGGAGGTAGCGGTAACTCCTACAATGAGCAGTTCTTC. As protein: CASRGTQGGSGNSYNEQFF. V usage is TRBV7-2 and J usage is TRBJ2-1, with D maybe TRBD2 (6 bases). Trimming left V 6 bases short and J 0 bases short, with 24 bases between. Germline loops: CDR1 SGHTA, CDR2 FQGNSA. The CDR3 loop spans 19 amino acids.